This T cell receptor beta chain was documented in a study of T cells in Graves' hyperthyroidism and ophthalmopathy. About the study: Initial diagnosis, before any treatment, was when peripheral blood was collected.

Trimming took off 4 bases at V and 1 base at J, with 5 bases between the two ends. Germline lookup yields CDR1 SQVTM and CDR2 ANQGSEA. The CDR3 is 12 amino acids. Study-level findings and limits: Among clonotypes expanded in thyroid above 0.001, most were also found in blood.

Regarding this clonotype: The antigen remains unidentified.

From RNA transcripts, TCR beta CDR3 regions were amplified. First-round RT-PCR of the TCR CDR3 relied on the HTBI primer set. TCRdb reprocessed the multiplex PCR reads via MiXCR and lists one record per CDR3 protein. The table has a few hundred thousand distinct CDR3 sequences, around a sixth seen once; the top ten hold around 7.5%. These patients, aged 18 to 65, had recently diagnosed hyperthyroidism lasting under 2 months. The authors took PBMCs from about 9.5 ml fresh peripheral blood. The sample comprised blood. The source of this sequence is a woman aged 25 to 45 with Graves' hyperthyroidism. The chain joins TRBV29-1 to TRBJ2-1; D is ambiguous. The CDR3 region is CSVGTSYNEQFF. CDR3 coding DNA: TGCAGCGTTGGGACGTCCTACAATGAGCAGTTCTTC.